A single sample gave rise to the 8 T cell receptor beta chains below, sequenced in a study of vaccination effects on CD4 cells after COVID-19. The authors isolated CD4+ T cells after roughly 10 days of culture. Generated by immunoSEQ multiplex PCR, the TCRdb table keeps only in-frame clones and is missing some. The repertoire holds tens of thousands of clones, with over 60% as singletons. Their antigens are not known. The sequences come from CD4+ T cells from PBMCs cultured without peptide, collected before COVID-19 vaccination. These receptors were obtained from a human donor who received a COVID-19 vaccine.

The CDR3 sequence: CASSLWGAEAFF. The CDR3 DNA reads as TGTGCCAGCAGCCTGTGGGGGGCCGAAGCTTTCTTT. The chain carries TRBV6-2 or TRBV6-3 and TRBJ1-1, with D maybe TRBD1 (6 bases). Trimming pared 6 bases from V and 8 bases from J, leaving 13 bases between. The CDR3 totals 12 residues. Germline V CDR1 and CDR2: MNHEY, SVGEGT.

The V and J genes are TRBV15 and TRBJ1-5, with 7 bases lining up with TRBD1. Looked up from germline, CDR1 is LNHNV and CDR2 is YYDKDF (reference sequence). Trimming at V came to 1 base and at J to 4 bases, leaving 4 bases not matched to a gene. This CDR3 is 15 amino acids long. CDR3 bases: TGTGCCACCAGCAGAGGTCGACAGGGTAATCAGCCCCAGCATTTT. Its protein product is CATSRGRQGNQPQHF.

The rearrangement links TRBV5-1 to TRBJ1-5, with a weak D call TRBD1 (5 bases). The CDR3 totals 14 residues. Trimming pared 5 bases from V and 1 base from J, leaving 10 bases between. Germline CDR1 and CDR2: SGHRS and YFSETQ. CDR3 nucleotide sequence: TGCGCCAGCAGACCGGACAACAGCAATCAGCCCCAGCATTTT. Translation gives CASRPDNSNQPQHF.

This clone was counted only a few times. The V call is TRBV4-1, the J call TRBJ1-2; D remains ambiguous. The germline V gene encodes CDR1 MGHRA and CDR2 YSYEKL. V dropped 1 base and J dropped 5 bases, with 8 bases sitting between them. The CDR3 has 13 amino acids. The CDR3 DNA follows: TGCGCCAGCAGCCAAGCCGGGCCTTATGGCTACACCTTC. Its protein product is CASSQAGPYGYTF.

The sample holds a few counts of this clone. The chain recombines TRBV5-6 with TRBJ1-5; tentatively, D is TRBD1 (6 bases). The CDR3 is made up of 15 amino acids. Germline V lookup: CDR1 SGHDT, CDR2 YYEEEE. V shed 3 bases and J shed 2 bases, with 12 bases lying between them. The chain's CDR3 is CASSSGVFGNQPQHF. CDR3 nucleotides: TGTGCCAGCAGCTCAGGGGTTTTTGGCAATCAGCCCCAGCATTTT.

This rearrangement joins TRBV6-2 or TRBV6-3 to TRBJ2-7, with D possibly matching TRBD1 (6 bases). Germline loops: CDR1 MNHEY, CDR2 SVGEGT. This CDR3 has 11 residues. Trimming shortened V by 6 bases and J by 6 bases, and 9 bases separated the two germline ends. CDR3 DNA: TGTGCCAGCAGCCAAGGGGGCGAGCAGTACGTC. Its translation: CASSQGGEQYV.

The chain carries TRBV10-2 and TRBJ2-5; 12 bases are shared with TRBD1. The CDR3 is 16 amino acids. Germline CDR1 WSHSY, CDR2 SAAADI. Trimming cost V 7 bases and J 5 bases; bases outside gene matches: 11. CDR3 amino acids: CASNPTGQGARETQYF. Here the CDR3 DNA reads TGCGCCAGCAACCCAACGGGACAGGGGGCCCGGGAGACCCAGTACTTC.

The CDR3 protein is CSVEPQGRTQYF. The DNA of the CDR3 is TGCAGCGTTGAACCCCAGGGTAGAACCCAGTACTTC. The chain recombines TRBV29-1 with TRBJ2-5; perhaps TRBD1 as D (5 bases). The V and J ends lost 2 bases and 8 bases respectively, with 12 bases between them. The CDR3 sequence is 12 residues long. CDR1 and CDR2 (germline): SQVTM, ANQGSEA. The whole variable domain, remainder taken from reference TRBV29-1 and TRBJ2-5, is SAVISQKPSRDICQRGTSLTIQCQVDSQVTMMFWYRQQPGQSLTLIATANQGSEATYESGFVIDKFPISRPNLTFSTLTVSNMSPEDSSIYLCSVEPQGRTQYFGPGTRLLVL.